This T cell receptor (beta chain) derives from a study of blood T cell repertoires in COVID-19. Produced via immunoSEQ multiplex PCR; TCRdb's table is partial and in-frame only. Of roughly 39,000 clones listed, about 94% are singletons. V was shortened by 5 bases and J by 7 bases, with 19 bases between the two germline ends. This CDR3 region has 14 residues. Germline CDR1 and CDR2: SGHKS and YYEKEE (reference sequence). The material sequenced was peripheral blood. The chain combines TRBV5-5 with TRBJ2-7, with D maybe TRBD2 (7 bases). This TCR was sampled from a human donor with active COVID-19. The donor label of this sample is uncertain. This CDR3 reads CASRRRGGAEEQYF. The CDR3 region has the DNA TGTGCCAGCAGGAGAAGAGGGGGGGCGGAGGAGCAGTACTTC. Drawing the rest from reference TRBV5-5 and TRBJ2-7, the complete variable domain is DAGVTQSPTHLIKTRGQQVTLRCSPISGHKSVSWYQQVLGQGPQFIFQYYEKEERGRGNFPDRFSARQFPNYSSELNVNALLLGDSALYLCASRRRGGAEEQYFGPGTRLTVT.